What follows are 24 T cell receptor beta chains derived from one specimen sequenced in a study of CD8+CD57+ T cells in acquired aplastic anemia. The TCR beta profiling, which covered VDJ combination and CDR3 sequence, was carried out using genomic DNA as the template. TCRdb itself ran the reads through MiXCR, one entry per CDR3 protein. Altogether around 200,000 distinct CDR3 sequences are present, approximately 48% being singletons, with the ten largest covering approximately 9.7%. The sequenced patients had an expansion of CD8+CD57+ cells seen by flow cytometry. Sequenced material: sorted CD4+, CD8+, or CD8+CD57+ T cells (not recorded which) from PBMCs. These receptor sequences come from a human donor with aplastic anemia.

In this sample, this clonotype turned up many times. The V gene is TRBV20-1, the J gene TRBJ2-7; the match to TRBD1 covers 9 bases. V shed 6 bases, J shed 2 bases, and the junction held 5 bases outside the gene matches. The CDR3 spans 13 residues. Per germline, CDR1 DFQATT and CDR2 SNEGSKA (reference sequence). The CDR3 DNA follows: TGCAGTGCGGAGACAGGGGGTGCCTACGAGCAGTACTTC. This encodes CSAETGGAYEQYF.

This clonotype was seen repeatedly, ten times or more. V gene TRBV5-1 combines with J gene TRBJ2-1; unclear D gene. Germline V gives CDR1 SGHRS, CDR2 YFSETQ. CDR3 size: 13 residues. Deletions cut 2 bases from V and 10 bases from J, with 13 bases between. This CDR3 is CASSFVTIKEQFF. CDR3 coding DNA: TGCGCCAGCAGCTTTGTCACGATCAAGGAGCAGTTCTTC.

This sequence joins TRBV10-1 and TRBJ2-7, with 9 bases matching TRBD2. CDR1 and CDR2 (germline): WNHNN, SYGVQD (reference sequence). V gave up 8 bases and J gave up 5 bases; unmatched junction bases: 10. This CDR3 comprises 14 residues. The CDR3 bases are TGCGCCAGCCCGGTGGTCTTAGCGGGAGACGAGCAGTACTTC. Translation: CASPVVLAGDEQYF.

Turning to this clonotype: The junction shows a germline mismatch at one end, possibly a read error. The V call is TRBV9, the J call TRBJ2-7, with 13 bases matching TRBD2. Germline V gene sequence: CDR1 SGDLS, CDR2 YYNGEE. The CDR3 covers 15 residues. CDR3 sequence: CVSSPRTSGSYEQYF. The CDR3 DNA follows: TGTGTCAGCAGCCCGAGGACTAGCGGGAGTTACGAGCAGTACTTC.

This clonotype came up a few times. CDR3 coding DNA: TGTGCTAGTGGCCCCGTCAACCCTCTGAGGCAGTATGGCTACACCTTC. It encodes CASGPVNPLRQYGYTF. The chain uses TRBV12-5 and TRBJ1-2; the D is unclear. This CDR3 comprises 16 residues. V was shortened by 6 bases and J by 5 bases, with 22 bases between the two germline ends. Germline V CDR1 and CDR2: LGHNT, FRNRAP.

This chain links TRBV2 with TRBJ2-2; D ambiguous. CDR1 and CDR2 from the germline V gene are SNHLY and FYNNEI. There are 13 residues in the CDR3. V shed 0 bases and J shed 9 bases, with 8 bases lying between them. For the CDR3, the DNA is TGTGCCAGCAGTGAAGCTCGTTCGCGGGAGCTGTTTTTT. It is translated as CASSEARSRELFF.

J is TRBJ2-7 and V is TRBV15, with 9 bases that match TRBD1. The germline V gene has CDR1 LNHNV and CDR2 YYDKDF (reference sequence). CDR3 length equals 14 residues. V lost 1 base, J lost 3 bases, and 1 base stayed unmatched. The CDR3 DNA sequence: TGTGCCACCAGCAGAGGACAGGGGGACTACGAGCAGTACTTC. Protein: CATSRGQGDYEQYF.

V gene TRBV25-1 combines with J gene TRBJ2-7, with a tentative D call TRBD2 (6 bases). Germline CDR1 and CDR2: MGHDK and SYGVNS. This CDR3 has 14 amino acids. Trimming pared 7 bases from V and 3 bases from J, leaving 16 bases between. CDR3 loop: CASTMGGRNYEQYF. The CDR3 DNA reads TGTGCCAGCACTATGGGGGGAAGAAACTACGAGCAGTACTTC.

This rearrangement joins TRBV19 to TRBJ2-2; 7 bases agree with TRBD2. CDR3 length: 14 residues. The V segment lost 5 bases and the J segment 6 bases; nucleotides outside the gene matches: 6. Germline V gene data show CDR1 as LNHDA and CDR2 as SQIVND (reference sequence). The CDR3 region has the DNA TGTGCCAGTAGTTTGGGACTAACGGCCGGGGAGCTGTTTTTT. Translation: CASSLGLTAGELFF.

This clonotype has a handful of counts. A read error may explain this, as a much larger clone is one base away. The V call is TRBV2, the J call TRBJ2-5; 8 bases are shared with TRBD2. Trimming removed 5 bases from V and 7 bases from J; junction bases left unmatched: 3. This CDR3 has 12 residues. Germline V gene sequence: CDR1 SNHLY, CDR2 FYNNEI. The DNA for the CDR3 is TGTGCCAGCAGTTTCGGGGGGGCGACCCAGTACTTC. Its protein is CASSFGGATQYF. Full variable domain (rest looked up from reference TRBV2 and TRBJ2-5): EPEVTQTPSHQVTQMGQEVILRCVPISNHLYFYWYRQILGQKVEFLVSFYNNEISEKSEIFDDQFSVERPDGSNFTLKIRSTKLEDSAMYFCASSFGGATQYFGPGTRLLVL.

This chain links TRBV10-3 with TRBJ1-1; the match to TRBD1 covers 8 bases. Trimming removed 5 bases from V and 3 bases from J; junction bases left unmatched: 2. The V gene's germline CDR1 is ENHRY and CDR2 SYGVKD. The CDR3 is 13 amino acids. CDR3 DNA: TGTGCCATCAGTACAGGGGGGGACACTGAAGCTTTCTTT. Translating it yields CAISTGGDTEAFF.

In DNA, the CDR3 is TGTGCCAGCAGGCACAGCATGGGGTCACCCCTCCACTTT. Its translation: CASRHSMGSPLHF. The rearrangement links TRBV12-3 or TRBV12-4 to TRBJ1-6; D is uncertain. V shed 6 bases and J shed 10 bases, with 13 bases lying between them. The CDR3 length is 13 residues.

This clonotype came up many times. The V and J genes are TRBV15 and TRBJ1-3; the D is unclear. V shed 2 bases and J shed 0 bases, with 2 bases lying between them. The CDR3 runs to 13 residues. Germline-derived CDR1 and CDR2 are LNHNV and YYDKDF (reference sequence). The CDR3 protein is CATSRSSGNTIYF. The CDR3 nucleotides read TGTGCCACCAGCAGAAGCTCTGGAAACACCATATATTTT. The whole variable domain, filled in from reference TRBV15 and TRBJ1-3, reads DAMVIQNPRYQVTQFGKPVTLSCSQTLNHNVMYWYQQKSSQAPKLLFHYYDKDFNNEADTPDNFQSRRPNTSFCFLDIRSPGLGDTAMYLCATSRSSGNTIYFGEGSWLTVV.

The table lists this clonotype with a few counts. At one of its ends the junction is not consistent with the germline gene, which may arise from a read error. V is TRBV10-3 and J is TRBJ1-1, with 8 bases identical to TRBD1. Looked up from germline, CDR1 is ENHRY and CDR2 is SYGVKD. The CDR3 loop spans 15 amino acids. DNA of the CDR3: TGTGCCAGCAGTTACGGGACAGGCTGGGCCACTGAAGCTTTCTTT. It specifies CASSYGTGWATEAFF.

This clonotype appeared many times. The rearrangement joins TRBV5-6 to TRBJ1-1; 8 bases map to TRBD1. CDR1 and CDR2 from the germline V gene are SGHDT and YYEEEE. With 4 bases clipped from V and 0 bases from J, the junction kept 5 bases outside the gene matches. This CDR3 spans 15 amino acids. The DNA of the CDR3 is TGTGCCAGCAGCGCCATGGACAGGGTGAACACTGAAGCTTTCTTT. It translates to CASSAMDRVNTEAFF.

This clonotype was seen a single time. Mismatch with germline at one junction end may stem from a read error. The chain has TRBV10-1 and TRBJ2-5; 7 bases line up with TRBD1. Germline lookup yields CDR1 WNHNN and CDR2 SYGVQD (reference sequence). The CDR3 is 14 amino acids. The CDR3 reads CASCESGTVETRYF. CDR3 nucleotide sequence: TGCGCCAGCTGTGAGTCAGGGACAGTAGAGACCCGGTACTTC.

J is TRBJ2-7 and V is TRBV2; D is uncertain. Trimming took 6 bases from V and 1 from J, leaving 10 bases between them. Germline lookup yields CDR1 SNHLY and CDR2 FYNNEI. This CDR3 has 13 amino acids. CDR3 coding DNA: TGTGCCAGCAGATACGCCACGTCCTACGAGCAGTACTTC. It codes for CASRYATSYEQYF.

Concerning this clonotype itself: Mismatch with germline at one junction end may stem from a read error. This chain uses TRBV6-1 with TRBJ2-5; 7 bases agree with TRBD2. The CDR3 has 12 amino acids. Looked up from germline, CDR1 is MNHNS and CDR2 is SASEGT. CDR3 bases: TGCGCCAGCAGGACTAGACAAGAGACCCAGTACTTC. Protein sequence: CASRTRQETQYF.

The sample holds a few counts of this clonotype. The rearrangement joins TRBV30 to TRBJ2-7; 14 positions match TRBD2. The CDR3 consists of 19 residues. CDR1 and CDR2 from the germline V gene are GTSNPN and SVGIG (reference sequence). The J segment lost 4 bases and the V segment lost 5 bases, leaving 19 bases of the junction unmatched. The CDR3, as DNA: TGTGCCTGGGGCCCTCTGACTAGCGGGAGGGCCGAGCCGAAATACGAGCAGTACTTC. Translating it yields CAWGPLTSGRAEPKYEQYF. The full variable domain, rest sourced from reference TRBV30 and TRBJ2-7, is SQTIHQWPATLVQPVGSPLSLECTVEGTSNPNLYWYRQAAGRGLQLLFYSVGIGQISSEVPQNLSASRPQDRQFILSSKKLLLSDSGFYLCAWGPLTSGRAEPKYEQYFGPGTRLTVT.

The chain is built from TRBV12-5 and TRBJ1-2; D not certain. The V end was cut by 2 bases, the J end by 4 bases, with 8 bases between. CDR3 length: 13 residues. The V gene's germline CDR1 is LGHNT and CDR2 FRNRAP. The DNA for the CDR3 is TGTGCTAGTGGTTTGTGGCAGATCTATGGCTACACCTTC. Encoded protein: CASGLWQIYGYTF.

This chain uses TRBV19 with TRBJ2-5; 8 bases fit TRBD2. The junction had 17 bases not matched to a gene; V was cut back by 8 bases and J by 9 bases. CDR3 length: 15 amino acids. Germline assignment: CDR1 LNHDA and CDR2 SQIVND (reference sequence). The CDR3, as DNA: TGTGCCAGTCGGACGGGAGGGCTAGTAGTTGGGCCCCAGTACTTC. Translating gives CASRTGGLVVGPQYF.

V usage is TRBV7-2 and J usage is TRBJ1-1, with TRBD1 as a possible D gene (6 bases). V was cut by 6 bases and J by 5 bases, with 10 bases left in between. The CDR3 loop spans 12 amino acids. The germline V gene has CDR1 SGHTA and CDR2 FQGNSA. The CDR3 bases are TGTGCCAGCAGTCAGGGGTGGACTGAAGCTTTCTTT. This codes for CASSQGWTEAFF.

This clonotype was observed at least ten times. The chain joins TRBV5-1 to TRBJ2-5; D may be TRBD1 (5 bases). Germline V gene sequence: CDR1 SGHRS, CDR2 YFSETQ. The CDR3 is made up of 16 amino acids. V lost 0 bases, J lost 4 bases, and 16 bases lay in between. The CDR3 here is CASSLVGRARGETQYF. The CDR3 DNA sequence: TGCGCCAGCAGCTTGGTAGGCAGGGCTAGGGGAGAGACCCAGTACTTC.

CDR3 DNA: TGTGCCGTCCCCGGAAAGGGGGGAGACAGTACGCAGTATTTT. Translating it yields CAVPGKGGDSTQYF. The rearrangement uses TRBV2 and TRBJ2-3, with D perhaps given as TRBD1 or TRBD2 (6 bases each). This CDR3 has 14 amino acids. Germline CDR1 reads SNHLY; CDR2 reads FYNNEI. Trimming stripped 11 bases from V and 8 bases from J, with 23 bases between.